This T cell receptor (beta chain) originates from a study of T cells in Graves' hyperthyroidism and ophthalmopathy. Template material for amplifying TCR beta CDR3 regions consisted of RNA transcripts. The HTBI primer set was used in a first-round RT-PCR of the TCR CDR3. TCRdb re-called the multiplex PCR reads with MiXCR, one entry per CDR3 protein. The repertoire includes fewer than 850,000 distinct CDR3 sequences, around 15% of them detected once, and 15% to 18% sits in the top ten. CDR3 length equals 15 residues. Looked up from germline, CDR1 is SGHDN and CDR2 is FVKESK. Trimming removed 1 base at V and 7 bases at J, with 14 bases between. No ophthalmopathy progression within 18 months constituted stable Graves' hyperthyroidism. Cells are PBMCs isolated from 10 ml of fresh blood. In its sample, this clonotype was seen many times.

The rearrangement uses TRBV14 and TRBJ2-1; D may be TRBD2 (6 bases). The sample was blood. The sequence was collected from a man aged 50-60 years with Graves' hyperthyroidism. CDR3 in amino acids: CASSQVRAGRNEQFF. The DNA for the CDR3 is TGTGCCAGCAGCCAAGTTCGTGCGGGAAGGAATGAGCAGTTCTTC.